These 11 T cell receptor beta chains came from one sample sequenced in a study (dated by TCRdb to the mid-2010s). The method was 5' RACE. The sequencer listed for this sample is Illumina MiSeq. TCRdb trimmed the raw reads at Q25, called clones with MiXCR and kept productive beta chains. One record per CDR3 amino acid sequence lists the most common genes and DNA. This sample gives more than 4,500 distinct CDR3 sequences in total; around 60% of them show up just once. The ten biggest clones cover around 10% of the sample. Sequencing was carried out using naive CD4+ T cells sorted from blood. The sample's cell subset or site label, in plain terms: naive CD4+ T cells, CD4+CD45RA+CD25-. The receptors were sampled from a female donor with breast cancer.

The gene calls are TRBV6-2 or TRBV6-3 and TRBJ1-4; 7 bases are shared with TRBD1. Germline trimming cut 7 bases from V and 0 bases from J; bases unmatched to any gene: 2. Germline CDR1 reads MNHEY; CDR2 reads SVGEGT. The CDR3 has 14 amino acids. DNA for the CDR3: TGTGCCAGCAACGACAGGGCAACTAATGAAAAACTGTTTTTT. Translating it yields CASNDRATNEKLFF.

The chain recombines TRBV4-1 with TRBJ2-1; 8 bases agree with TRBD2. With 4 bases clipped from V and 0 bases from J, the junction kept 8 bases outside the gene matches. The CDR3 has 17 amino acids. In germline, CDR1 is MGHRA, CDR2 YSYEKL. DNA of the CDR3: TGCGCCAGCAGCCGCTTTCTAGCGGGCAACTCCTACAATGAGCAGTTCTTC. This sequence encodes CASSRFLAGNSYNEQFF.

The chain has TRBV7-2 and TRBJ2-7; 7 nucleotides align to TRBD1. Germline V lookup: CDR1 SGHTA, CDR2 FQGNSA. With 4 bases clipped from V and 3 bases from J, the junction kept 9 bases outside the gene matches. CDR3 length: 15 amino acids. In DNA, the CDR3 is TGTGCCAGCAGCTCTATACCGGGACAGAGCTACGAGCAGTACTTC. Translation: CASSSIPGQSYEQYF.

This clonotype was seen only a few times. The rearrangement uses TRBV29-1 and TRBJ2-7; no firm D call. Germline loops: CDR1 SQVTM, CDR2 ANQGSEA. The CDR3 totals 13 residues. Trimming stripped 7 bases from V and 2 bases from J, with 15 bases between. CDR3 in amino acids: CSAWTPGAYEQYF. The DNA for the CDR3 is TGCAGCGCCTGGACCCCTGGGGCCTACGAGCAGTACTTC.

The genes are TRBV20-1 and TRBJ2-5, with TRBD2 identical over 8 bases. The length of the CDR3 is 11 residues. Germline V lookup: CDR1 DFQATT, CDR2 SNEGSKA (reference sequence). V shed 7 bases and J 5 bases; nucleotides not matched to a gene: 3. The DNA for the CDR3 is TGCAGTGGACTAGCGATCGAGACCCAGTACTTC. This encodes CSGLAIETQYF.

This chain joins TRBV6-1 and TRBJ1-1; D not resolved. The CDR3 has 12 residues. V was clipped by 0 bases and J by 5 bases, with 4 bases between them. Germline CDR1 and CDR2: MNHNS and SASEGT. The CDR3 is CASSEALTEAFF. The DNA of the CDR3 is TGTGCCAGCAGTGAAGCCCTAACTGAAGCTTTCTTT.

The chain joins TRBV5-1 to TRBJ2-5, with 7 bases aligning to TRBD1. The CDR3 totals 14 residues. The germline V gene encodes CDR1 SGHRS and CDR2 YFSETQ. With 4 bases clipped from V and 1 base from J, the junction kept 4 bases outside the gene matches. In DNA, the CDR3 is TGCGCCAGCAGCCTGGGACAGACCCAAGAGACCCAGTACTTC. Protein sequence: CASSLGQTQETQYF.

Only a few counts were recorded for this clonotype. V and J are TRBV29-1 and TRBJ2-7; 9 bases fit TRBD1. The V segment lost 4 bases and the J segment 6 bases; nucleotides outside the gene matches: 7. CDR3 length: 13 residues. The germline V gene encodes CDR1 SQVTM and CDR2 ANQGSEA. CDR3 coding DNA: TGCAGCGTTGGAGGGACAGGGCAGGGCGAGCAGTACTTC. Its protein is CSVGGTGQGEQYF.

The CDR3 DNA is TGCAGTGCTAGAGGGCTCACTGAAGCTTTCTTT. Its translation is CSARGLTEAFF. The chain combines TRBV20-1 with TRBJ1-1; D is undetermined. The CDR3 runs 11 residues. CDR1 is DFQATT and CDR2 is SNEGSKA in the germline V gene (reference sequence). The V gene lost 1 base and the J gene lost 4 bases, with 4 bases spanning the gap.

This clonotype has just a few counts. The chain recombines TRBV20-1 with TRBJ2-2, with D perhaps matching TRBD2 (6 bases). The V gene's germline CDR1 is DFQATT and CDR2 SNEGSKA (reference sequence). There are 14 residues in the CDR3. V shed 6 bases and J shed 1 base, with 12 bases lying between them. CDR3 sequence reads: CSAPWRGNTGELFF. CDR3 bases: TGCAGTGCGCCCTGGCGGGGGAACACCGGGGAGCTGTTTTTT.

Note on this clonotype: At one of its ends the junction is not consistent with the germline gene, which may arise from a read error. The chain joins TRBV7-2 to TRBJ2-7; no clear D. The CDR3 length is 13 residues. Per the germline V gene, CDR1 is SGHTA and CDR2 is FQGNSA. The DNA of the CDR3 is TGTGCCAGCAGCGCCCCCCCCAGGTACGGGCAGTACTTC. It encodes CASSAPPRYGQYF.